This T cell receptor beta chain was obtained from a study of response to subunit inactivated influenza vaccine. This clonotype was counted only a few times. Via MiXCR, TCRdb re-called the RT-PCR reads, giving one row per CDR3 protein. The table includes approximately 570,000 distinct CDR3 sequences, about 7.6% detected once. This CDR3 is 16 amino acids long. Deletions cut 7 bases from V and 1 base from J, with 21 bases between. The V gene's germline CDR1 is SGHDT and CDR2 YYEEEE. The receptor was derived from a man aged 50-75 years who received an inactivated influenza vaccine. The rearrangement uses TRBV5-6 and TRBJ2-7; D gene ambiguous. The specimen was PBMCs from blood, collected around 25 months after vaccination. The CDR3 here is CASGPRSSGISYEQYF. For the CDR3, the DNA is TGTGCCAGCGGCCCCCGGTCGTCGGGCATATCCTACGAGCAGTACTTC.